This TCR beta chain was identified in a study of T cells in Graves' hyperthyroidism and ophthalmopathy. Amplified TCR beta CDR3 regions came from RNA transcripts. The HTBI primer set served for first-round RT-PCR of the TCR CDR3. From the multiplex PCR reads, TCRdb called clonotypes with MiXCR, one entry per CDR3 protein. Of 600,000 or so distinct CDR3 sequences in the sample, 14% are singletons; the top ten hold about 6.6%. Trimming shortened V by 2 bases and J by 4 bases, and 11 bases separated the two germline ends. The germline V gene has CDR1 LNHDA and CDR2 SQIVND (reference sequence). The CDR3 runs to 14 residues. Duration under 3 months, a NOSPECS grade of at least 4, and a Clinical Activity Score of at least 3 characterized the ophthalmopathy patients. This clonotype was observed a few times. Antigen: not known. The study's findings and limits: Within blood appeared most thyroid clonotypes that had expanded above 0.001.

The sequence derives from a woman aged 18 to 35 with Graves' ophthalmopathy. The chain employs TRBV19 and TRBJ2-5; D perhaps matches TRBD2 (5 bases). The sequencing sample was made of blood. In nucleotides, the CDR3 is TGTGCCAGTAGTATACGGGGTGCCGGAGAGACCCAGTACTTC. Protein sequence: CASSIRGAGETQYF.